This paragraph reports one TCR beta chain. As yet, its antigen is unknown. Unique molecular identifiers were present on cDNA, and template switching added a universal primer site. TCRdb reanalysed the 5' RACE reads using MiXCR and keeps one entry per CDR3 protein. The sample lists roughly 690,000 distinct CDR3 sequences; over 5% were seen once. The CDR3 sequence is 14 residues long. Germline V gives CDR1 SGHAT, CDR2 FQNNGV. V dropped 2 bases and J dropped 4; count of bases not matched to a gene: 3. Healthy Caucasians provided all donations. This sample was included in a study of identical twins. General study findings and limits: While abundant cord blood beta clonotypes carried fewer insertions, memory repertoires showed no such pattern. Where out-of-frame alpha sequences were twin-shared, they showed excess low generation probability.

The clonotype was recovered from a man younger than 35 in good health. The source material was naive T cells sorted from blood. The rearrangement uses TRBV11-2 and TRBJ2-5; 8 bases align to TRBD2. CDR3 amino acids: CASSLREGPETQYF. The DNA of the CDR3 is TGTGCCAGCAGCTTACGGGAGGGTCCAGAGACCCAGTACTTC.